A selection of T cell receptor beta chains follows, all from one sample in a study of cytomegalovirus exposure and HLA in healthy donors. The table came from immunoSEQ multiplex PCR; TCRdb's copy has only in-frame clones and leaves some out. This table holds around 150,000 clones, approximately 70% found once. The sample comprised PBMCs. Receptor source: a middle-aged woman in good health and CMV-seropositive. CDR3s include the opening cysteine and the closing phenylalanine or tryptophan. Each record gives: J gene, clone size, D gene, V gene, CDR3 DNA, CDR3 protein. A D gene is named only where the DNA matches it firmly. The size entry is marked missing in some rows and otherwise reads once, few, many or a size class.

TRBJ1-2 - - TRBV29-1 TGCAGCGTTGAAGATTATGGGGGGGGTGGCTACACCTTC CSVEDYGGGGYTF
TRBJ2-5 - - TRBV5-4 TGTGCCAGCAGTCGTGGACAGGGAGGGCAAGAGACCCAGTACTTC CASSRGQGGQETQYF
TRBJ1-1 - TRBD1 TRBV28 TGTGCCAGCAGTACCGGGACAGTGGGAACTGAAGCTTTCTTT CASSTGTVGTEAFF
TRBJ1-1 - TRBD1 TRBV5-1 TGCGCCAGCAGCTTGTTTCAGGGGGGAGCCACTGAAGCTTCCTTT CASSLFQGGATEASF
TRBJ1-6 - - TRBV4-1 TGCGCCAGCAGCCCTACAGGGTTTTCACCCCTCCACTTT CASSPTGFSPLHF
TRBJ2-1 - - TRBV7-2 TGTGCCAGCAGCTTACCAGGGCCCCATGAGCAGTTCTTC CASSLPGPHEQFF
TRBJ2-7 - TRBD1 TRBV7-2 TGTGCCAGCAGCTTCCCGACAGGGGCGCTGGTGGTGCAGTACTTC CASSFPTGALVVQYF
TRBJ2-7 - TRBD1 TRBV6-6 TGTGCCAGCAGTTACGTCTGGACAGGCGACGAGCAGTACTTC CASSYVWTGDEQYF
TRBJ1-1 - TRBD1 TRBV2 TGTGCCAGCAATGGGGACAGGGACACTGAAGCTTTCTTT CASNGDRDTEAFF
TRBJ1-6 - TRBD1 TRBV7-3 TGTGCCAGCAGTCTTACCGGGACAGGGCTGTATAATTCACCCCTCCACTTT CASSLTGTGLYNSPLHF
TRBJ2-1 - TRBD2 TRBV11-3 TGTGCCAGCAGCTTAGGGGGACTAGCGAACAATGAGCAGTTCTTC CASSLGGLANNEQFF
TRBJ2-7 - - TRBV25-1 TGTGCCAGCCGCCCCGCAGTACGCGGGTACGAGCAGTACTTC CASRPAVRGYEQYF
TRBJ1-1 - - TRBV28 TGTGCCAGCAGTAAGGACAGAAACACTGAAGCTTTCTTT CASSKDRNTEAFF
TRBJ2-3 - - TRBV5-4 TGTGCCAGCAGCTTGGACTTCGATACGCAGTATTTT CASSLDFDTQYF
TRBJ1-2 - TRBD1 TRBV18 TGTGCCAGCTCACCCCGGACAGGGGAAGATGGCTACACCTTC CASSPRTGEDGYTF
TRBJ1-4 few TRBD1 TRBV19 TGTGCCAGTTGGGACAGGGCGACTAATGAAAAACTGTTTTTT CASWDRATNEKLFF
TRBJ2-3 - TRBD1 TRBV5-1 TGCGCCAGCAGCTGGCAGGGGGCTAGCACAGATACGCAGTATTTT CASSWQGASTDTQYF
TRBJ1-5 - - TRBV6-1 TGTGCCAGCAGTGGGGAAAGACAGCTTAGCAATCAGCCCCAGCATTTT CASSGERQLSNQPQHF
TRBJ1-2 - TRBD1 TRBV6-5 TGTGCCAGCAGTTTAGCACAGGGGGGCTATGGCTACACCTTC CASSLAQGGYGYTF
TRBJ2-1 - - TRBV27 TGTGCCAGCGGATCCGGGAATGAGCAGTTCTTC CASGSGNEQFF
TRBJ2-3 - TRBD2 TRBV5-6 TGTGCCAGCCAGCTCCGGGGGGGAGATACGCAGTATTTT CASQLRGGDTQYF
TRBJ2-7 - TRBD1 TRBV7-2 TGTGCCAGCAGCTTAGGAGGGACAGACTACGAGCAGTACTTC CASSLGGTDYEQYF
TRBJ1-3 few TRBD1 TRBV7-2 TGTGCCAGCAGCTTCGGACAGGGGATTTACTCTGGAAACACCATATATTTT CASSFGQGIYSGNTIYF
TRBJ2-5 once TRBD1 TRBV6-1 TGTGCCAGCAGTGACAGGGGGCTGCGGGAGACCCAGTACTTC CASSDRGLRETQYF
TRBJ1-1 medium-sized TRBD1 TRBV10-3 TGTGCCATCAGTGAGAGGTTAAGGGGGCTGGGTGAAGCTTTCTTT CAISERLRGLGEAFF
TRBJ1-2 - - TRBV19 TGTGCCAGTAGTATAGACAGAAACAGCTATGGCTACACCTTC CASSIDRNSYGYTF
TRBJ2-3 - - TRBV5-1 TGCGCCAGCAGCCCCGGGACTAGCACAGATACGCAGTATTTT CASSPGTSTDTQYF
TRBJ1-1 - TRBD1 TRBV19 TGTGCCAGTAGTATATCGCCTTTTCAGGGGGCGTTTGGAAACACTGAAGCTTTCTTT CASSISPFQGAFGNTEAFF
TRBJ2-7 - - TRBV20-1 TGCAGTGCTGGACAGTACCACGAGCAGTACTTC CSAGQYHEQYF
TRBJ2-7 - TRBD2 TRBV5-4 TGTGCCAGCAGCACCACGACTAGCGGGAGGGCCTTCCAGTACTTC CASSTTTSGRAFQYF
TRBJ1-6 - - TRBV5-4 TGTGCCAGCAGCCAGGGGCGGCCGGAGAATTCACCCCTCCACTTT CASSQGRPENSPLHF
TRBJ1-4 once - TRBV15 TGTGCCACCACCTCGGAGGGGCTCGGGTACGATGAAAAACTGTTTTTT CATTSEGLGYDEKLFF
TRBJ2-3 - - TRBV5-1 TGCGCCAGCAGCTTGCCGGGTCTCGCAGATACGCAGTATTTT CASSLPGLADTQYF
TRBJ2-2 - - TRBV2 TGTGCCAGCAGTGAGGTGCGAATCGGGGAGCTGTTTTTT CASSEVRIGELFF
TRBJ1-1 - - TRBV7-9 TGTGCCAGCAGCCCCCCGCCAGGGCTAGACGCTTTCTTT CASSPPPGLDAFF
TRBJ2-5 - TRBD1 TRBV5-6 TGTGCCAGCATTCAGGGGGCCCGGGAGACCCAGTACTTC CASIQGARETQYF
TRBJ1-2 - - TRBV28 TGTGCCACCAGATCATTCGCCAGGGACTATGGCTACACCTTC CATRSFARDYGYTF
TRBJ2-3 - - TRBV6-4 TGTGCCAGCAGTATCTCTAGGACAGATACGCAGTATTTT CASSISRTDTQYF
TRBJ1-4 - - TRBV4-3 TGCGCCAGCAGCCCGACAACCCGTAATGAAAAACTGTTTTTT CASSPTTRNEKLFF
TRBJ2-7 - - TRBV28 TGTGCCAGCAGGACTATGGGCTACGAGCAGTACTTC CASRTMGYEQYF
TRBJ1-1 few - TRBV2 TGTGCCAGCAGTGCACAGACCACTGAAGCTTTCTTT CASSAQTTEAFF
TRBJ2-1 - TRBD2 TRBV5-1 TGCGCCAGCAGCGCTCTCGCGGGGGGGGACAATGAGCAGTTCTTC CASSALAGGDNEQFF
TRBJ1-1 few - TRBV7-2 TGTGCCAGCAGCTCGACAGATCAGAACACTGAAGCTTTCTTT CASSSTDQNTEAFF
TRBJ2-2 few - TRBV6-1 TGTGCCGGACGCGGGACGGCAAACACCGGGGAGCTGTTTTTT CAGRGTANTGELFF
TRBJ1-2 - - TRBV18 TGTGCCAGCTCACCTCGGGGTTTGGTCAGTAACTATGGCTACACCTTC CASSPRGLVSNYGYTF
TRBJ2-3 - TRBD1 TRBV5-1 TGCGCCAGCAGCGGAAGGACAGGAGGAGATACGCAGTATTTT CASSGRTGGDTQYF
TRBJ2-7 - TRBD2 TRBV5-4 TGTGCCAGCAGCTTGGTGTCGGGGGGGTCGAACGAGCAGTACTTC CASSLVSGGSNEQYF
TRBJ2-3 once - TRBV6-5 TGTGCCAGCAGTTATGCTAGTCGGGGTGGCACAGATACGCAGTATTTT CASSYASRGGTDTQYF
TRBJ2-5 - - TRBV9 TGTGCCAGCAGCGGAGGCCCCAGGAGCGGACTCCTGGGTGGAGAGACCCAGTACTTC CASSGGPRSGLLGGETQYF
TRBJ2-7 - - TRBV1 TGCACCAGCAGCCAAGGAATCACTAGCGGTCGCTCCTACGAGCAGTGCTTC CTSSQGITSGRSYEQCF
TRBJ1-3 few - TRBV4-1 TGCGCCAGCAGCCAAGTGTTCGCGGTAAGCTCTGGAAACACCATATATTTT CASSQVFAVSSGNTIYF
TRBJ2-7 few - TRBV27 TGTGCCAGCAGTCCACAGGGTTTTGGCTACGAGCAGTACTTC CASSPQGFGYEQYF
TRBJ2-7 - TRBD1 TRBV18 TGTGCCAGCTCAATGGGACAGGGAACGGCGTCCTACGAGCAGTACTTC CASSMGQGTASYEQYF
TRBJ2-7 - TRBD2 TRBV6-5 TGTGCCAGCAGTTACGGGCGGGGGGACCCCTACGAGCAGTACTTC CASSYGRGDPYEQYF